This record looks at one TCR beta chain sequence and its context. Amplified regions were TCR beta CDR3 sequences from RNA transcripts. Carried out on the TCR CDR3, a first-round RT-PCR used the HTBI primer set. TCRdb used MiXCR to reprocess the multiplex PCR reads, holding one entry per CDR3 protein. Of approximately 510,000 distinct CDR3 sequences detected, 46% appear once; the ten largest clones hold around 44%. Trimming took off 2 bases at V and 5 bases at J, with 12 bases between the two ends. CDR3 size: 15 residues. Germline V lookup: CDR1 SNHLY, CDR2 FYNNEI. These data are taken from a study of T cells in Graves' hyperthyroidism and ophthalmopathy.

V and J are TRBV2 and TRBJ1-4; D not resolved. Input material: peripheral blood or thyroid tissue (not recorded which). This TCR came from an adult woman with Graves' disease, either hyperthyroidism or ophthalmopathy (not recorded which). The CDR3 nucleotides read TGTGCCAGCAGTGAACGGACTAGCGAGAATGAAAAACTGTTTTTT. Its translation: CASSERTSENEKLFF.